What follows are 15 T cell receptor beta chains derived from one specimen sequenced in a study of blood T cell repertoires in COVID-19. The data were produced by immunoSEQ multiplex PCR, yet TCRdb's version contains in-frame clones alone and is incomplete. The sample has 390,000 or so clones; 80% to 90% are singletons. The sequencing sample was made of PBMCs or T cells enriched from blood (not recorded which). These receptor sequences come from a man aged 18 to 29 who had recovered from COVID-19.

The CDR3 DNA sequence: TGTGCCAGCAGTTACTCGACAGGGGTTGAAGCTTTCTTT. Translation: CASSYSTGVEAFF. V and J are TRBV6-2 or TRBV6-3 and TRBJ1-1; 8 nucleotides match TRBD1. V lost 0 bases and J lost 7; bases outside the gene matches: 1. The CDR3 extends over 13 amino acids. CDR1 MNHEY and CDR2 SVGEGT come from the germline V gene.

The chain combines TRBV29-1 with TRBJ1-1; 8 nucleotides align to TRBD1. The CDR3 loop spans 12 amino acids. The germline V gene encodes CDR1 SQVTM and CDR2 ANQGSEA. V trimming: 7 bases; J trimming: 7 bases; junction bases outside the gene matches: 8. CDR3 in amino acids: CSGWTGTNEAFF. In nucleotides, the CDR3 is TGCAGCGGGTGGACAGGGACTAATGAAGCTTTCTTT.

The chain links TRBV24-1 to TRBJ2-3; 9 positions match TRBD1. V shed 9 bases, J shed 4 bases, and the junction held 7 bases outside the gene matches. CDR3 length equals 14 residues. CDR1 is KGHDR and CDR2 is SFDVKD in the germline V gene. CDR3 sequence: CATSTGGVSDTQYF. The DNA of the CDR3 is TGTGCCACCTCGACAGGGGGGGTATCAGATACGCAGTATTTT.

The chain uses TRBV5-1 and TRBJ2-7; TRBD1 aligns across 12 bases. V dropped 3 bases and J dropped 2; count of bases not matched to a gene: 3. Per the germline V gene, CDR1 is SGHRS and CDR2 is YFSETQ. The CDR3 extends over 15 amino acids. CDR3 sequence (DNA): TGCGCCAGCAGCTGGGGACAGGGGGCCCCCTACGAGCAGTACTTC. It yields the protein CASSWGQGAPYEQYF.

This chain uses TRBV6-5 with TRBJ2-7; D possibly corresponds to TRBD1 (6 bases). This CDR3 has 15 amino acids. Trimming took 2 bases from V and 2 from J, leaving 13 bases between them. CDR1 is MNHEY, CDR2 SVGAGI, per germline. The DNA for the CDR3 is TGTGCCAGCAGTTACCATGGGGGCTCGGCCTACGAGCAGTACTTC. Amino acid sequence: CASSYHGGSAYEQYF.

This clone was observed once. As DNA, the CDR3 is TGCGCCAGCATTCTGGGGCAGGGCGGCGGGACCCAGTACTTC. This gives the protein CASILGQGGGTQYF. The chain is built from TRBV5-1 and TRBJ2-5, with D tentatively TRBD1 (5 bases). The CDR3 has 14 residues. The germline V gene has CDR1 SGHRS and CDR2 YFSETQ. The V end lost 6 bases, the J end lost 7 bases, and 19 bases lay between the germline ends.

Notes on this clone: Other DNA sequences of this sample code for an identical CDR3. This chain links TRBV29-1 with TRBJ1-1; TRBD1 agrees at 9 bases. The CDR3 runs to 13 residues. Germline trimming cut 5 bases from V and 1 base from J; bases unmatched to any gene: 2. CDR1 is SQVTM and CDR2 is ANQGSEA in the germline V gene. DNA of the CDR3: TGCAGCGTTAGGGGACAGGGGAACACTGAAGCTTTCTTT. Protein sequence: CSVRGQGNTEAFF. Filled out from reference TRBV29-1 and TRBJ1-1, the complete variable domain reads SAVISQKPSRDICQRGTSLTIQCQVDSQVTMMFWYRQQPGQSLTLIATANQGSEATYESGFVIDKFPISRPNLTFSTLTVSNMSPEDSSIYLCSVRGQGNTEAFFGQGTRLTVV.

The chain links TRBV3-1 (or the pseudogene TRBV3-2) to TRBJ1-1, with no clear D. The length of the CDR3 is 15 residues. The germline CDR1 and CDR2 sequences are LGHDT and YNNKEL (reference sequence). Trimming took off 0 bases at V and 9 bases at J, with 17 bases between the two ends. The CDR3 protein is CASSQDGRGNYQAFF. DNA of the CDR3: TGTGCCAGCAGCCAAGATGGTAGAGGGAACTACCAAGCTTTCTTT.

V and J are TRBV7-2 and TRBJ2-1; D remains unclear. The V end lost 2 bases, the J end lost 7 bases, and 6 bases lay between the germline ends. Per the germline V gene, CDR1 is SGHTA and CDR2 is FQGNSA. CDR3 length: 12 residues. The CDR3 sequence is CASSLSRNEQFF. Written as DNA, the CDR3 is TGTGCCAGCAGCTTAAGTAGAAATGAGCAGTTCTTC.

The rearrangement joins TRBV12-3 or TRBV12-4 to TRBJ2-2, with D unclear. V shed 5 bases and J shed 6 bases, with 4 bases lying between them. The CDR3 runs 11 residues. The CDR3 sequence: CASSTPGELFF. Written as DNA, the CDR3 is TGTGCCAGCAGTACTCCCGGGGAGCTGTTTTTT.

The chain carries TRBV6-4 and TRBJ2-1; D might be TRBD2 (6 bases). This CDR3 spans 16 amino acids. Germline V gene lookup returns CDR1 MRHNA and CDR2 SNTAGT. V lost 3 bases to trimming and J lost 3 bases, with 15 bases between them. This CDR3 reads CASSEIWRANYNEQFF. CDR3 sequence (DNA): TGTGCCAGCAGTGAAATTTGGAGGGCGAACTACAATGAGCAGTTCTTC.

The V and J genes are TRBV28 and TRBJ1-4; 7 bases are shared with TRBD1. The CDR3 is 16 residues long. V was pared by 4 bases and J by 0 bases, with 5 bases of the junction left unmatched. Germline V gene data show CDR1 as MDHEN and CDR2 as SYDVKM. CDR3 loop: CASSSVGQATNEKLFF. In nucleotides, the CDR3 is TGTGCCAGCAGTTCCGTTGGACAGGCAACTAATGAAAAACTGTTTTTT.

The chain has TRBV27 and TRBJ1-1; 9 bases align to TRBD1. This CDR3 is built from 19 residues. The germline V gene has CDR1 MNHEY and CDR2 SMNVEV (reference sequence). With V trimmed by 4 bases and J by 0 bases, 15 bases remained unmatched. CDR3 sequence: CASSSIWAGTGIMNTEAFF. CDR3 nucleotides: TGTGCCAGCAGTTCCATTTGGGCCGGGACAGGGATTATGAACACTGAAGCTTTCTTT.

The chain couples TRBV27 to TRBJ2-2, with 10 bases lining up with TRBD2. In germline, CDR1 is MNHEY, CDR2 SMNVEV (reference sequence). After removal of 2 bases from V and 7 bases from J, the junction contained 10 bases not matched to a gene. The CDR3 length is 17 residues. CDR3 sequence reads: CASSLRLLAGVLGELFF. The CDR3 DNA is TGTGCCAGCAGTTTACGACTGCTAGCGGGAGTCCTCGGGGAGCTGTTTTTT.

The chain recombines TRBV15 with TRBJ2-1, with 10 bases lining up with TRBD2. The CDR3 is 15 residues long. V dropped 3 bases and J dropped 6; count of bases not matched to a gene: 5. Germline V gene sequence: CDR1 LNHNV, CDR2 YYDKDF (reference sequence). CDR3 protein: CATSRGAGGRNEQFF. In nucleotides, the CDR3 is TGTGCCACCAGCAGGGGAGCGGGGGGGCGCAATGAGCAGTTCTTC.